This T cell receptor beta chain was documented in a study of cytomegalovirus exposure and HLA in healthy donors. Trimming removed 5 bases from V and 4 bases from J; junction bases left unmatched: 8. The germline gives CDR1 SGHAT, CDR2 FQNNGV. This CDR3 comprises 14 residues. Sequencing was performed with immunoSEQ multiplex PCR; in TCRdb, only in-frame clones are kept and a portion is missing. Seen here are some 150,000 clones, about 91% observed once, and the top ten hold over 8.5%. The TCR comes from a young woman in good health and CMV-seropositive. The sample was PBMCs. The genes are TRBV11-2 and TRBJ2-7; TRBD1 agrees at 7 bases. The CDR3 DNA reads as TGTGCCAGCAGCCCGCATATACAGGGGTACGAGCAGTACTTC. This gives the protein CASSPHIQGYEQYF.